These 15 T cell receptor beta chains share one sample of origin, sequenced in a study of STAT5B mutations in CD4+ large granular lymphocyte leukemia (dated by TCRdb to 2022 to 2024). The method was the immunoSEQ multiplex PCR assay. TCRdb's version of the immuneACCESS table is confined to in-frame rearrangements and falls short of the full clone set. An unresolved V gene accounts for under half of the shortfall where checked; the remainder is of unknown origin. The table for this sample lists tens of thousands of clones; about 65% of them were counted only once. The ten largest clones represent 1.5% to 2% of the sample. Sequencing was performed on CD4+ T cells from blood buffy coats. These receptor sequences come from a human donor in good health.

The CDR3 DNA is TGCGCCAGCAGCTTATCGGCCGGGACAGGAAACACCGGGGAGCTGTTTTTT. Translated: CASSLSAGTGNTGELFF. This sequence joins TRBV5-1 and TRBJ2-2; TRBD1 matches 8 bases. V was clipped by 2 bases and J by 2 bases; unmatched bases: 8. Germline loops: CDR1 SGHRS, CDR2 YFSETQ. The CDR3 contains 17 residues.

This rearrangement joins TRBV5-1 to TRBJ2-7, with 14 bases identical to TRBD2. The CDR3 has 13 amino acids. V lost 7 bases, J lost 4 bases, and 1 base stayed unmatched. Germline CDR1 and CDR2: SGHRS and YFSETQ. CDR3 sequence (DNA): TGCGCCAGCGGGACTAGCGGGGGATACGAGCAGTACTTC. It specifies CASGTSGGYEQYF. Using reference TRBV5-1 and TRBJ2-7 for the parts outside the CDR3, the full variable domain is KAGVTQTPRYLIKTRGQQVTLSCSPISGHRSVSWYQQTPGQGLQFLFEYFSETQRNKGNFPGRFSGRQFSNSRSEMNVSTLELGDSALYLCASGTSGGYEQYFGPGTRLTVT.

The chain uses TRBV6-6 and TRBJ2-5; D call uncertain. Per the germline V gene, CDR1 is MNHNY and CDR2 is SVGAGI (reference sequence). This CDR3 region has 12 residues. The germline V and J ends were trimmed by 5 bases and 1 base, with 5 bases remaining between them. CDR3 coding DNA: TGTGCCAGCAGTAAACTCCAAGAGACCCAGTACTTC. Translation gives CASSKLQETQYF.

CDR3 bases: TGCGCCAGCAGCCCCGGGACGGCTGGAAACACCATATATTTT. It yields the protein CASSPGTAGNTIYF. The V call is TRBV5-1, the J call TRBJ1-3; D is possibly TRBD1 (5 bases). The length of the CDR3 is 14 residues. The V and J ends lost 4 bases and 2 bases respectively, with 10 bases between them. From germline, CDR1 is SGHRS and CDR2 YFSETQ.

This chain connects TRBV7-2 to TRBJ2-1, with D perhaps being TRBD1 or TRBD2 (5 bases each). The CDR3 covers 15 residues. Between the trimmed V and J ends, which lost 6 bases and 3 bases, there was a span of 15 bases. The germline V gene encodes CDR1 SGHTA and CDR2 FQGNSA. CDR3 region: CASSTPLGGYNEQFF. In nucleotides, the CDR3 is TGTGCCAGCAGTACCCCCCTTGGGGGCTACAATGAGCAGTTCTTC.

This chain links TRBV19 with TRBJ2-3, with a possible D match to TRBD1 (5 bases). Germline loops: CDR1 LNHDA, CDR2 SQIVND (reference sequence). The CDR3 is 15 residues long. V lost 7 bases and J 1 base, leaving 15 bases between the germline ends. CDR3 residues: CASTQGIKGTDTQYF. The DNA for the CDR3 is TGTGCCAGTACCCAGGGAATAAAGGGCACAGATACGCAGTATTTT.

This clone appeared a few times. V and J are TRBV7-9 and TRBJ1-1; 7 positions match TRBD1. CDR1 SEHNR and CDR2 FQNEAQ come from the germline V gene (reference sequence). CDR3 length: 15 residues. Unmatched junction bases numbered 5, after V lost 1 base and J lost 3 bases. CDR3 nucleotides: TGTGCCAGCAGCTTAGAAGGGACAGTAGACACTGAAGCTTTCTTT. This sequence encodes CASSLEGTVDTEAFF.

The chain couples TRBV5-1 to TRBJ2-5; 7 nucleotides match TRBD2. The CDR3 covers 14 residues. The V gene end was trimmed by 6 bases and the J gene end by 7 bases; junction bases not matched to a gene: 12. Germline CDR1 SGHRS, CDR2 YFSETQ. This CDR3 reads CASTPEGGTGTQYF. Written as DNA, the CDR3 is TGCGCCAGCACCCCGGAGGGAGGGACGGGGACCCAGTACTTC.

The J gene is TRBJ2-1, the V gene TRBV5-1; possibly TRBD1 or TRBD2 for D (6 bases each). The germline gives CDR1 SGHRS, CDR2 YFSETQ. The CDR3 runs 16 residues. Trimming took 0 bases from V and 5 from J, leaving 15 bases between them. The CDR3 DNA reads as TGCGCCAGCAGCTTGGAATCGGGGGCCGGTAACAATGAGCAGTTCTTC. This encodes CASSLESGAGNNEQFF.

The gene calls are TRBV29-1 and TRBJ2-6, with D unclear. The germline V and J ends were trimmed by 0 bases and 0 bases, with 3 bases remaining between them. The germline CDR1 and CDR2 sequences are SQVTM and ANQGSEA. CDR3 length: 14 residues. The CDR3 coding sequence is TGCAGCGTTGAAGACCCCTCTGGGGCCAACGTCCTGACTTTC. Amino acids: CSVEDPSGANVLTF. Drawing the rest from reference TRBV29-1 and TRBJ2-6, the complete variable domain is SAVISQKPSRDICQRGTSLTIQCQVDSQVTMMFWYRQQPGQSLTLIATANQGSEATYESGFVIDKFPISRPNLTFSTLTVSNMSPEDSSIYLCSVEDPSGANVLTFGAGSRLTVL.

This sequence joins TRBV6-1 and TRBJ2-5; D possibly uses TRBD1 or TRBD2 (6 bases each). V shed 10 bases and J shed 5 bases, with 14 bases lying between them. Germline assignment: CDR1 MNHNS and CDR2 SASEGT. The CDR3 length is 12 residues. The CDR3: CATLGGWETQYF. The CDR3 nucleotides are TGTGCCACCCTGGGGGGCTGGGAGACCCAGTACTTC.

The sample holds a few counts of this clone. The chain carries TRBV7-9 and TRBJ1-4; unclear D gene. The CDR3 runs to 12 residues. Trimming left V 4 bases short and J 7 bases short, with 7 bases between. Germline CDR1 is SEHNR and CDR2 is FQNEAQ (reference sequence). CDR3 nucleotides: TGTGCCAGCAGCTCCCGCGGTGAAAAACTGTTTTTT. Translated, it gives CASSSRGEKLFF.

This chain connects TRBV25-1 to TRBJ2-3, with TRBD1 matching over 7 bases. The V gene's germline CDR1 is MGHDK and CDR2 SYGVNS. V trimming: 4 bases; J trimming: 7 bases; junction bases outside the gene matches: 5. The CDR3 extends over 13 amino acids. The CDR3 loop reads CASSVSTGNTQYF. The DNA for the CDR3 is TGTGCCAGCAGTGTATCGACAGGGAATACGCAGTATTTT.

CDR3 in amino acids: CASSGRGGNEKLFF. Written as DNA, the CDR3 is TGTGCCAGCAGTGGGCGGGGGGGTAATGAAAAACTGTTTTTT. The chain employs TRBV6-1 and TRBJ1-4; D might be TRBD1 (5 bases). There are 14 residues in the CDR3. Germline CDR1 reads MNHNS; CDR2 reads SASEGT. Trimming left V 4 bases short and J 4 bases short, with 10 bases between.

This clone has more than one count but fewer than ten. The rearrangement links TRBV19 to TRBJ1-5; 7 nucleotides match TRBD1. From germline, CDR1 is LNHDA and CDR2 SQIVND (reference sequence). This CDR3 is built from 14 residues. J lost 4 bases, V lost 4 bases, and 4 bases had no gene match. As DNA, the CDR3 is TGTGCCAGTAGTACCCAGACAGGGAATCAGCCCCAGCATTTT. Its protein product is CASSTQTGNQPQHF.